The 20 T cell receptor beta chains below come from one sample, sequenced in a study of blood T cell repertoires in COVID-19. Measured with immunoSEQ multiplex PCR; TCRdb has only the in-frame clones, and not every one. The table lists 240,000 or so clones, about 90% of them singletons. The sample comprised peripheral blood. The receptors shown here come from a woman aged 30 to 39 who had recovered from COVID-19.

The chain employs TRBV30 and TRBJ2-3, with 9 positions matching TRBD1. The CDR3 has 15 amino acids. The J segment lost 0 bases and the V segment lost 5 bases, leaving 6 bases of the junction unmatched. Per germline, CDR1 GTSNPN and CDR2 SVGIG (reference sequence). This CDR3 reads CAWGQGSSSTDTQYF. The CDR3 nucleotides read TGTGCCTGGGGACAGGGGTCGTCCAGCACAGATACGCAGTATTTT.

CDR3 protein: CASSYQGSYGYTF. Written as DNA, the CDR3 is TGTGCCAGCAGCTACCAGGGTAGCTATGGCTACACCTTC. This sequence joins TRBV5-6 and TRBJ1-2; D is possibly TRBD1 (5 bases). The CDR3 runs to 13 residues. The V and J ends lost 3 bases and 4 bases respectively, with 10 bases between them. In germline, CDR1 is SGHDT, CDR2 YYEEEE.

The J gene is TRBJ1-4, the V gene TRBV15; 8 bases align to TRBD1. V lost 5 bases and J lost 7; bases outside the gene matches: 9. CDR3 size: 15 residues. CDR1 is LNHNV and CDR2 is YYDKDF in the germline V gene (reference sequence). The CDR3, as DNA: TGTGCCACCAGCCCCACACAGGGGGGCGGTGAAAAACTGTTTTTT. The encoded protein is CATSPTQGGGEKLFF. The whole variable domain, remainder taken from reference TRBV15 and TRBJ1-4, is DAMVIQNPRYQVTQFGKPVTLSCSQTLNHNVMYWYQQKSSQAPKLLFHYYDKDFNNEADTPDNFQSRRPNTSFCFLDIRSPGLGDTAMYLCATSPTQGGGEKLFFGSGTQLSVL.

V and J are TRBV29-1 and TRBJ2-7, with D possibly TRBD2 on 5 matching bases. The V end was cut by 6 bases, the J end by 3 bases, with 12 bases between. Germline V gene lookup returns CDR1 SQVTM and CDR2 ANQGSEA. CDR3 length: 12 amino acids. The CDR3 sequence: CSVELGDYEQYF. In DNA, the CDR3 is TGCAGCGTAGAACTCGGGGACTACGAGCAGTACTTC.

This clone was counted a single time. CDR3 in amino acids: CASSWSLDRDNSPLHF. Written as DNA, the CDR3 is TGCGCCAGCAGCTGGTCACTGGACAGGGATAATTCACCCCTCCACTTT. The V call is TRBV5-1, the J call TRBJ1-6; 8 bases map to TRBD1. Germline CDR1 SGHRS, CDR2 YFSETQ. V lost 3 bases to trimming and J lost 5 bases; unmatched junction nucleotides: 7. CDR3 length equals 16 residues.

CDR3 residues: CASSPGQGYQETQYF. The CDR3 DNA is TGTGCCAGTAGTCCGGGACAGGGCTACCAAGAGACCCAGTACTTC. The chain employs TRBV19 and TRBJ2-5; 9 bases line up with TRBD1. The CDR3 is made up of 15 amino acids. J gave up 0 bases and V 5 bases, and 4 bases lay outside the gene matches. Germline CDR1 reads LNHDA; CDR2 reads SQIVND (reference sequence).

CDR3 in amino acids: CASSFGGYGNTEAFF. Written as DNA, the CDR3 is TGTGCCAGCAGCTTCGGGGGGTATGGGAACACTGAAGCTTTCTTT. The V and J genes are TRBV7-2 and TRBJ1-1; D is possibly TRBD1 (5 bases). Trimming took 3 bases from V and 1 from J, leaving 12 bases between them. The CDR3 sequence is 15 residues long. The germline V gene encodes CDR1 SGHTA and CDR2 FQGNSA.

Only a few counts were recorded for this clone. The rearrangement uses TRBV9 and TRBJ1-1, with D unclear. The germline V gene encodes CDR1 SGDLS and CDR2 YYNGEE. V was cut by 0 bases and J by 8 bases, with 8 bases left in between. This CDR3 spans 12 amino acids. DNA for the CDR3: TGTGCCAGCAGCGTAGTGGCGGGAGAAGCTTTCTTT. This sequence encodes CASSVVAGEAFF.

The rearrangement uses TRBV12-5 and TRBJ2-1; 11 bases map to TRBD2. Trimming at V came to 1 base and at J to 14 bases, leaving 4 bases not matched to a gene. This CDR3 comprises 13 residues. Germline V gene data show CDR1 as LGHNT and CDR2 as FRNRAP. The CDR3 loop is CASGLELAGEKFF. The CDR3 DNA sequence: TGTGCTAGTGGTTTGGAACTAGCGGGGGAAAAGTTCTTC.

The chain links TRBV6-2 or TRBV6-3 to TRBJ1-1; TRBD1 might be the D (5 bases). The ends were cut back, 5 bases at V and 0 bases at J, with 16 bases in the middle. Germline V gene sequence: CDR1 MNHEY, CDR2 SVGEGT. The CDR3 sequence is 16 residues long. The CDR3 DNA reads TGTGCCAGCAGTCGTTGGACAACGAAGATGAACACTGAAGCTTTCTTT. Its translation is CASSRWTTKMNTEAFF.

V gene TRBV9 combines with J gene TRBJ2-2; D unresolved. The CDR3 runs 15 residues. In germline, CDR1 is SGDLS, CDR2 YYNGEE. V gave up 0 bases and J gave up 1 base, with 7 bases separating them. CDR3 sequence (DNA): TGTGCCAGCAGCGTAGGTTTCAGGAACACCGGGGAGCTGTTTTTT. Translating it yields CASSVGFRNTGELFF.

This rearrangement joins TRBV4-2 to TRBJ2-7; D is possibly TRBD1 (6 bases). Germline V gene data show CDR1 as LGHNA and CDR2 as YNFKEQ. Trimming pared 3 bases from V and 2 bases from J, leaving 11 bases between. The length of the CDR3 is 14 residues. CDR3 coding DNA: TGTGCCAGCAGCCAGGTAACAGGGACCTACGAGCAGTACTTC. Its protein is CASSQVTGTYEQYF.

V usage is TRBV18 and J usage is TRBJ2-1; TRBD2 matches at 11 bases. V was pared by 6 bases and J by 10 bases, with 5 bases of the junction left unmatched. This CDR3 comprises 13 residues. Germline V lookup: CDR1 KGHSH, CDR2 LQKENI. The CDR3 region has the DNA TGTGCCAGCTCTCGACTAGCGGGGACGGAGCAGTTCTTC. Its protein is CASSRLAGTEQFF.

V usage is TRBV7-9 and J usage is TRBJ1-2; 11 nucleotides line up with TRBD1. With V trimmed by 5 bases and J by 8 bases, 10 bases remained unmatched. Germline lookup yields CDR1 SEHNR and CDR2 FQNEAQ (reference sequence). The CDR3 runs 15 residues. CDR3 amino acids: CASSPRDRGGKGYTF. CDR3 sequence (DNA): TGTGCCAGCAGCCCCCGGGACAGGGGGGGAAAAGGCTACACCTTC.

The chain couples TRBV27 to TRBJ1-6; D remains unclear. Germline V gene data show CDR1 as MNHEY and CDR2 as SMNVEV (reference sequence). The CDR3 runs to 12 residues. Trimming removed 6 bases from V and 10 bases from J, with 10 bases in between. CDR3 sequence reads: CASRLERSPLHF. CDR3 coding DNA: TGTGCCAGCAGGTTAGAACGGTCACCCCTCCACTTT.

In DNA form, the CDR3 reads TGTGCCAGCAGCCAAGTTGCGGGGGGGGGAACAGATACGCAGTATTTT. It encodes CASSQVAGGGTDTQYF. The chain has TRBV4-2 and TRBJ2-3, with 9 nucleotides matching TRBD2. Per germline, CDR1 LGHNA and CDR2 YNFKEQ. The CDR3 covers 16 residues. The trim removed 1 base at V and 3 bases at J, leaving 5 bases unmatched.

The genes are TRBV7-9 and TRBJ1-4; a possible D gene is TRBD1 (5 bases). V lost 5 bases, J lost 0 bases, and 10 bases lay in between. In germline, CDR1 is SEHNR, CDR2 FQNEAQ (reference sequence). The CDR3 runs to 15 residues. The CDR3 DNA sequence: TGTGCCAGCAGCACCGGACAAGCAACTAATGAAAAACTGTTTTTT. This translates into CASSTGQATNEKLFF.

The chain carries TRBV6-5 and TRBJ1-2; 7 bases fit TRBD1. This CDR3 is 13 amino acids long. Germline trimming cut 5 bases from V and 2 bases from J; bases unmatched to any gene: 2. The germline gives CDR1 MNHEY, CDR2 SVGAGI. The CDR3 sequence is CASSQQGNYGYTF. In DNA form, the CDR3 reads TGTGCCAGCAGTCAACAGGGGAACTATGGCTACACCTTC.

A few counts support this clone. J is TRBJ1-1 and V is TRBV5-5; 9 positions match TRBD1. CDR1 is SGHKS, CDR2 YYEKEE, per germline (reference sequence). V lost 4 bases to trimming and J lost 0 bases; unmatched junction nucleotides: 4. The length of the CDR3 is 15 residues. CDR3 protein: CASSDRDRVNTEAFF. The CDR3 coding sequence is TGTGCCAGCAGCGACCGGGACAGGGTGAACACTGAAGCTTTCTTT.

Written as DNA, the CDR3 is TGCGCCAGCAGCCAAATACCGGGACAGGGGCTAGATACGCAGTATTTT. This translates into CASSQIPGQGLDTQYF. This sequence joins TRBV4-1 and TRBJ2-3; 10 positions agree with TRBD1. Germline lookup yields CDR1 MGHRA and CDR2 YSYEKL. The CDR3 sequence is 16 residues long. The V gene end was trimmed by 2 bases and the J gene end by 5 bases; junction bases not matched to a gene: 7.